What follows are 26 T cell receptor beta chains derived from one specimen sequenced in a study of cytomegalovirus exposure and HLA in healthy donors. The PCR made use of 60 Vbeta and 13 Jbeta primers. Profiling relied on immunoSEQ multiplex PCR, and the TCRdb table lists in-frame clones only, not all of them. Of 100,000 to 150,000 clones in the sample, 65% to 85% were seen once. The sample taken for sequencing was PBMCs. The receptors come from a woman aged 18-29 years in good health and CMV-seronegative.

The chain is built from TRBV5-1 and TRBJ2-4, with 11 bases matching TRBD2. This CDR3 region has 18 residues. V dropped 0 bases and J dropped 2; count of bases not matched to a gene: 7. Germline lookup yields CDR1 SGHRS and CDR2 YFSETQ. DNA of the CDR3: TGCGCCAGCAGCTTGGTTCTAGCGGGAGGCCTTTCCAAAAACATTCAGTACTTC. Translated: CASSLVLAGGLSKNIQYF. Variable domain in full (rest from reference TRBV5-1 and TRBJ2-4): KAGVTQTPRYLIKTRGQQVTLSCSPISGHRSVSWYQQTPGQGLQFLFEYFSETQRNKGNFPGRFSGRQFSNSRSEMNVSTLELGDSALYLCASSLVLAGGLSKNIQYFGAGTRLSVL.

This clone was observed a few times. Other nucleotide sequences in the sample specify the same CDR3. The rearrangement links TRBV29-1 to TRBJ1-2; D might be TRBD1 (6 bases). The CDR3 has 14 residues. With 6 bases removed from V and 0 bases from J, the gap between germline ends came to 14 bases. CDR1 and CDR2 (germline): SQVTM, ANQGSEA. Written as DNA, the CDR3 is TGCAGCGTCGAGGGGGGGGGCGCTAACTATGGCTACACCTTC. Protein sequence: CSVEGGGANYGYTF.

This clone occurred a few times. The genes are TRBV7-9 and TRBJ1-1; weak D call: TRBD1 (5 bases). From germline, CDR1 is SEHNR and CDR2 FQNEAQ (reference sequence). The CDR3 length is 13 residues. Trimming took 5 bases from V and 5 from J, leaving 12 bases between them. In nucleotides, the CDR3 is TGTGCCAGCAGCCGTACAGGACAAACTGAAGCTTTCTTT. It specifies CASSRTGQTEAFF.

The chain employs TRBV5-4 and TRBJ1-2; maybe TRBD1 (6 bases). The V gene lost 0 bases and the J gene lost 8 bases, with 17 bases spanning the gap. The germline CDR1 and CDR2 sequences are SGHNT and YYREEE (reference sequence). The CDR3 is made up of 15 amino acids. CDR3 sequence (DNA): TGTGCCAGCAGCTTGGCCGGAGGTCAGGGGAAAGGCTACACCTTC. Translating gives CASSLAGGQGKGYTF.

The chain carries TRBV25-1 and TRBJ1-1; no definite D call. Trimming removed 4 bases from V and 8 bases from J, with 17 bases in between. Germline V gives CDR1 MGHDK, CDR2 SYGVNS. The CDR3 spans 14 residues. The CDR3: CASSGPLPNSEAFF. CDR3 sequence (DNA): TGTGCCAGCAGTGGTCCATTACCCAACTCCGAAGCTTTCTTT.

V usage is TRBV10-3 and J usage is TRBJ2-7; perhaps TRBD2 as D (6 bases). Deletions cut 8 bases from V and 2 bases from J, with 13 bases between. In germline, CDR1 is ENHRY, CDR2 SYGVKD. The CDR3 runs 13 residues. The CDR3 reads CAIGSGSTYEQYF. In DNA, the CDR3 is TGTGCCATCGGGAGCGGGTCAACCTACGAGCAGTACTTC.

This clone was picked up one time. The J gene is TRBJ2-1, the V gene TRBV14; D might be TRBD2 (6 bases). Deletions cut 4 bases from V and 9 bases from J, with 19 bases between. CDR3 length: 15 residues. Germline V lookup: CDR1 SGHDN, CDR2 FVKESK. The CDR3 DNA sequence: TGTGCCAGCAGCCCCAGTCCCGGGAGATCTATTGAGCAGTTCTTC. It yields the protein CASSPSPGRSIEQFF.

The genes are TRBV9 and TRBJ1-2, with 9 bases lining up with TRBD1. Unmatched junction bases numbered 14, after V lost 1 base and J lost 4 bases. The CDR3 loop spans 18 amino acids. CDR1 SGDLS and CDR2 YYNGEE come from the germline V gene. The CDR3 is CASSVSGPTGGASYGYTF. CDR3 DNA sequence: TGTGCCAGCAGCGTAAGTGGGCCTACAGGGGGCGCGAGCTATGGCTACACCTTC.

The V call is TRBV4-1, the J call TRBJ2-1, with 11 bases fitting TRBD2. The CDR3 has 18 amino acids. The V gene end was trimmed by 1 base and the J gene end by 6 bases; junction bases not matched to a gene: 11. Germline lookup yields CDR1 MGHRA and CDR2 YSYEKL. The DNA for the CDR3 is TGCGCCAGCAGCCAAGGCCATCTCGGACTAGCGGGTCCCAATGAGCAGTTCTTC. Its translation: CASSQGHLGLAGPNEQFF.

Of note for this clone: A junction end diverges from the germline sequence, so it may reflect a read error. The chain employs TRBV29-1 and TRBJ1-1, with 7 positions matching TRBD1. Germline V gene lookup returns CDR1 SQVTM and CDR2 ANQGSEA. The CDR3 runs to 13 residues. This chain's CDR3 is CSVIGQVNAEAFF. The CDR3 region has the DNA TGCAGCGTGATCGGACAGGTGAACGCTGAAGCTTTCTTT.

The chain combines TRBV4-2 with TRBJ1-6; a possible D gene is TRBD1 (6 bases). The V gene lost 3 bases and the J gene lost 7 bases, with 22 bases spanning the gap. Germline V CDR1 and CDR2: LGHNA, YNFKEQ. The CDR3 has 18 residues. For the CDR3, the DNA is TGTGCCAGCAGCCAGGGGGCCCAGGGGCGCAGAGGAAATTCACCCCTCCACTTT. It yields the protein CASSQGAQGRRGNSPLHF.

The chain employs TRBV27 and TRBJ1-1, with D maybe TRBD1 (5 bases). Germline loops: CDR1 MNHEY, CDR2 SMNVEV (reference sequence). V was shortened by 6 bases and J by 3 bases, with 11 bases between the two germline ends. The CDR3 contains 13 residues. The CDR3 region has the DNA TGTGCCAGCAGATATGGGGGGTACACTGAAGCTTTCTTT. It specifies CASRYGGYTEAFF.

V is TRBV27 and J is TRBJ1-3; D remains unclear. Per the germline V gene, CDR1 is MNHEY and CDR2 is SMNVEV (reference sequence). The CDR3 has 18 residues. V dropped 5 bases and J dropped 0 bases, with 20 bases sitting between them. CDR3 bases: TGTGCCAGCAGTAGGTTAGCGCAAACGCCCTTCTCTGGAAACACCATATATTTT. Protein product: CASSRLAQTPFSGNTIYF.

In this sample, this clone turned up once. This chain uses TRBV10-3 with TRBJ2-5, with TRBD2 matching over 11 bases. The CDR3 has 15 residues. Germline loops: CDR1 ENHRY, CDR2 SYGVKD. V lost 4 bases to trimming and J lost 9 bases; unmatched junction nucleotides: 10. The CDR3 DNA sequence: TGTGCCATCAGTGGGGTAGCGGGAGGGCCGGGGTCCCAGTACTTC. Its translation: CAISGVAGGPGSQYF.

V usage is TRBV2 and J usage is TRBJ2-7, with 9 bases aligning to TRBD2. This CDR3 has 17 residues. The germline gives CDR1 SNHLY, CDR2 FYNNEI. Trimming at V came to 3 bases and at J to 2 bases, leaving 11 bases not matched to a gene. The CDR3: CASSEASGGRAPYEQYF. The DNA of the CDR3 is TGTGCCAGCAGTGAGGCCTCCGGCGGGAGGGCACCCTACGAGCAGTACTTC.

The chain links TRBV5-4 to TRBJ1-1; TRBD1 might be the D (5 bases). Per the germline V gene, CDR1 is SGHNT and CDR2 is YYREEE (reference sequence). The CDR3 is 13 residues long. For the CDR3, the DNA is TGTGCGGTGGTCCGGGGGGTGAACACTGAAGCTTTCTTT. Its protein product is CAVVRGVNTEAFF.

The V and J genes are TRBV18 and TRBJ2-7; D call uncertain. V was pared by 4 bases and J by 0 bases, with 22 bases between. CDR1 KGHSH and CDR2 LQKENI come from the germline V gene. CDR3 length: 18 residues. As DNA, the CDR3 is TGTGCCAGCTCACTCCATAGCCCTCAGACCCGAAGCTCCTACGAGCAGTACTTC. Protein sequence: CASSLHSPQTRSSYEQYF.

This clone has just one count. The gene calls are TRBV4-2 and TRBJ2-1; 8 nucleotides line up with TRBD2. The CDR3 runs to 16 residues. Germline V gene lookup returns CDR1 LGHNA and CDR2 YNFKEQ. After removal of 3 bases from V and 4 bases from J, the junction contained 8 bases not matched to a gene. CDR3 nucleotides: TGTGCCAGCAGCCAGGCGGGACTAGGATCGTACAATGAGCAGTTCTTC. It codes for CASSQAGLGSYNEQFF.

The chain is built from TRBV4-1 and TRBJ1-2, with 8 bases identical to TRBD1. CDR1 and CDR2 from the germline V gene are MGHRA and YSYEKL. The CDR3 is 15 residues long. J was trimmed by 4 bases and V by 1 base; bases with no gene match: 5. The CDR3 region is CASSQGGQEIYGYTF. The CDR3 region has the DNA TGCGCCAGCAGCCAAGGGGGACAGGAGATCTATGGCTACACCTTC.

V usage is TRBV5-1 and J usage is TRBJ1-2; D is ambiguous. The V and J ends lost 4 bases and 1 base respectively, with 11 bases between them. The germline V gene encodes CDR1 SGHRS and CDR2 YFSETQ. CDR3 length: 14 amino acids. The CDR3 DNA sequence: TGCGCCAGCAGCACAGCACAGAATAACTATGGCTACACCTTC. Protein: CASSTAQNNYGYTF.

The CDR3 DNA reads TGCAGCGTTGACCAGGGGAACGAGCAGTACTTC. It is translated as CSVDQGNEQYF. The rearrangement uses TRBV29-1 and TRBJ2-7, with D perhaps matching TRBD1 (6 bases). CDR1 is SQVTM, CDR2 ANQGSEA, per germline. The CDR3 spans 11 residues. The V end was cut by 3 bases, the J end by 5 bases, with 8 bases between.

The V and J genes are TRBV5-6 and TRBJ2-1; D may be TRBD2 (6 bases). Between the trimmed V and J ends, which lost 4 bases and 15 bases, there was a span of 17 bases. The CDR3 spans 12 residues. The V gene's germline CDR1 is SGHDT and CDR2 YYEEEE. The CDR3 DNA follows: TGTGCCAGCAGCGCTAACTGGGGGAGGCTGTTCTTC. Its translation is CASSANWGRLFF. The full variable domain, completed using reference TRBV5-6 and TRBJ2-1, is DAGVTQSPTHLIKTRGQQVTLRCSPKSGHDTVSWYQQALGQGPQFIFQYYEEEERQRGNFPDRFSGHQFPNYSSELNVNALLLGDSALYLCASSANWGRLFFGPGTRLTVL.

V and J are TRBV30 and TRBJ2-7; 11 bases line up with TRBD2. Germline-derived CDR1 and CDR2 are GTSNPN and SVGIG (reference sequence). The ends lost 7 bases at V and 0 bases at J; junction bases unmatched: 11. The CDR3 consists of 16 residues. Here the CDR3 reads CASSGLAGRSSYEQYF. The CDR3 bases are TGTGCCTCGTCAGGACTAGCGGGTCGAAGCTCCTACGAGCAGTACTTC.

The chain couples TRBV27 to TRBJ2-3; D gene unclear. V lost 2 bases and J lost 4, with 25 bases in between. The germline V gene has CDR1 MNHEY and CDR2 SMNVEV (reference sequence). The CDR3 runs to 19 residues. CDR3 amino acids: CASSLTGPSCETCPDTQYF. Here the CDR3 DNA reads TGTGCCAGCAGTTTAACTGGCCCGTCCTGTGAGACATGCCCAGATACGCAGTATTTT.

This sequence joins TRBV2 and TRBJ1-5; D is unclear. The CDR3 has 16 amino acids. Germline V gene data show CDR1 as SNHLY and CDR2 as FYNNEI. Trimming cost V 4 bases and J 1 base, with 14 bases left between them. The CDR3 nucleotides are TGTGCCAGCAGTGGAGGTGGAGGGCAAAGCAATCAGCCCCAGCATTTT. Translation: CASSGGGGQSNQPQHF.

Only one count was recorded for this clone. V is TRBV10-1 and J is TRBJ1-1, with D maybe TRBD1 (5 bases). Between the trimmed V and J ends, which lost 7 bases and 0 bases, there was a span of 27 bases. Germline lookup yields CDR1 WNHNN and CDR2 SYGVQD (reference sequence). This CDR3 contains 19 residues. CDR3 amino acids: CASNLRQFLRRAVNTEAFF. The CDR3, as DNA: TGCGCCAGCAACCTTAGACAGTTTTTGCGTAGGGCTGTGAACACTGAAGCTTTCTTT.